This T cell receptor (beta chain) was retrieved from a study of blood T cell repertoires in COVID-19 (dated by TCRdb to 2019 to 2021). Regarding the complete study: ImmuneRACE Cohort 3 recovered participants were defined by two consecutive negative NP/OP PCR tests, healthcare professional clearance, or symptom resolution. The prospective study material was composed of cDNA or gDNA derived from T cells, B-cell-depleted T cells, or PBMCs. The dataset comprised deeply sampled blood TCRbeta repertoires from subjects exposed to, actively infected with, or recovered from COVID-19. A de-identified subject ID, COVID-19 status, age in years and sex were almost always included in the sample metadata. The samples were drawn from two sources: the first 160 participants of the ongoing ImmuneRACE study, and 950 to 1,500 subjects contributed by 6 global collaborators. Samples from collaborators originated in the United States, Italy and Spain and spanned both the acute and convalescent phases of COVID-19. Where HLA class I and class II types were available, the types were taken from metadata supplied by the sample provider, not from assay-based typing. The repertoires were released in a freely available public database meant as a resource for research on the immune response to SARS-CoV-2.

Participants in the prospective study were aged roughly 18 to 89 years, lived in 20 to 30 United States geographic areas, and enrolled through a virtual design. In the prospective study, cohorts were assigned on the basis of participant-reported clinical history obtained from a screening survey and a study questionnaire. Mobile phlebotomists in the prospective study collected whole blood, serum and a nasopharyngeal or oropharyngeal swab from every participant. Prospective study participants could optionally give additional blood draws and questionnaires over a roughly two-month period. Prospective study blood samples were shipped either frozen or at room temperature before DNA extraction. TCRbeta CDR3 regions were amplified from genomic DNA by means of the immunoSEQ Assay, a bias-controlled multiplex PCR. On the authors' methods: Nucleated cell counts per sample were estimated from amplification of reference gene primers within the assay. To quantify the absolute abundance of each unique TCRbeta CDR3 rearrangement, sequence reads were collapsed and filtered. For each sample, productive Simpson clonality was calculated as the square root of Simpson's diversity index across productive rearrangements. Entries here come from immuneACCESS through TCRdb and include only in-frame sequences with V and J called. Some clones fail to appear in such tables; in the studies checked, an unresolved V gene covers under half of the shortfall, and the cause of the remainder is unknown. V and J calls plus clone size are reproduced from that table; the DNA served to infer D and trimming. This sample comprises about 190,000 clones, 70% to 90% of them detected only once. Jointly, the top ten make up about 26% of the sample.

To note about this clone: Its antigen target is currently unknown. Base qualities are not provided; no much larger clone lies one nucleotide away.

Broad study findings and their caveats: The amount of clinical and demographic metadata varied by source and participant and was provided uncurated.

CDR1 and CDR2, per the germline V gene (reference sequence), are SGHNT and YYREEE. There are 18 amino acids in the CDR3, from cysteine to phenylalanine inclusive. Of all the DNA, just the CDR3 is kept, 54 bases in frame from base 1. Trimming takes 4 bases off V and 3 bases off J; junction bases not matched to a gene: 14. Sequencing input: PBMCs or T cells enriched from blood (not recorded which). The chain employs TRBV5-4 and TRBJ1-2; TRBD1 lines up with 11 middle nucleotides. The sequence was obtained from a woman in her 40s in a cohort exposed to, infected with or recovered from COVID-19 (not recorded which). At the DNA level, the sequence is TGTGCCAGCAGCCTCGGGACAGGGGGATTAAAGGGGTACTATGGCTACACCTTC. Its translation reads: CASSLGTGGLKGYYGYTF.